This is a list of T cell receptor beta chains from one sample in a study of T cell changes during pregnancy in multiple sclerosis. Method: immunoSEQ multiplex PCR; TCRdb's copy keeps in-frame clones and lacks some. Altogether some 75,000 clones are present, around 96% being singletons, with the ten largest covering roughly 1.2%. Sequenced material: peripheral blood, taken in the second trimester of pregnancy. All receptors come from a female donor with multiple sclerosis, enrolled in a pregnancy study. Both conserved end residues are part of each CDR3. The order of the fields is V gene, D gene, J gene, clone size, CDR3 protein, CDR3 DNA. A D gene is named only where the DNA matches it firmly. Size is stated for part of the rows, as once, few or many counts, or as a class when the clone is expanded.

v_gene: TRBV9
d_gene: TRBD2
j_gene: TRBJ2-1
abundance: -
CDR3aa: CASSVALAGASSYNEQFF
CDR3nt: TGTGCCAGCAGCGTAGCCCTAGCGGGAGCGTCCTCCTACAATGAGCAGTTCTTC

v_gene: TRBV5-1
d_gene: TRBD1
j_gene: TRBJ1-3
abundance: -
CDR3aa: CASSSTGSDGSGNTIYF
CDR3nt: TGCGCCAGCAGCTCGACAGGGTCCGACGGCTCTGGAAACACCATATATTTT

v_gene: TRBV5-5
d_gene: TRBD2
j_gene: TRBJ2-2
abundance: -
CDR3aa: CASSSGPERDLSTGELFF
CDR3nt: TGTGCCAGCAGCTCCGGGCCAGAGCGGGACCTGAGTACCGGGGAGCTGTTTTTT

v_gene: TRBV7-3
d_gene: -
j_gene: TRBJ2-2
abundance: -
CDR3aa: CASSPSLGGTGELFF
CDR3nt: TGTGCCAGCAGCCCCTCGCTCGGGGGCACCGGGGAGCTGTTTTTT

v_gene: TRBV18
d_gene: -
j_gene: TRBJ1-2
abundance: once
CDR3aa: CASSPSSPSQALGYTF
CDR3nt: TGTGCCAGCTCACCCAGTTCACCGTCCCAGGCGCTTGGCTACACCTTC

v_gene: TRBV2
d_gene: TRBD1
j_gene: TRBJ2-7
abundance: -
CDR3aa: CASTGTGNLYEQYF
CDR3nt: TGTGCCAGCACCGGGACAGGGAATCTCTACGAGCAGTACTTC

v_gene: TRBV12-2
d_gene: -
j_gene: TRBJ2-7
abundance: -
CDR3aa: CASRPGESGGREQYF
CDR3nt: TGTGCAAGTCGCCCCGGGGAATCTGGAGGTCGGGAGCAGTACTTC

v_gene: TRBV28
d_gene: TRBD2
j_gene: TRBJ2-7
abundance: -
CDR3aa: CASSLWASGLTSGDEQYF
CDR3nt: TGTGCCAGCAGTTTATGGGCTAGCGGGTTAACGTCTGGCGACGAGCAGTACTTC

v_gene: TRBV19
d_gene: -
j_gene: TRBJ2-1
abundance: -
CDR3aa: CASSISNGSPYNEQFF
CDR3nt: TGTGCCAGTAGTATTTCTAACGGGAGCCCATACAATGAGCAGTTCTTC

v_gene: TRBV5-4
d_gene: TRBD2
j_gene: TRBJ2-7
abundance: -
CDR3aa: CASSGSGRLAGGYEQYF
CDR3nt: TGTGCCAGCAGCGGGTCAGGGAGACTAGCGGGAGGATACGAGCAGTACTTC

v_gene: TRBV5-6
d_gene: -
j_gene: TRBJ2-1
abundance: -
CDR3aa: CASSATASSYNEQFF
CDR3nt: TGTGCCAGCAGCGCGACAGCGAGCTCCTACAATGAGCAGTTCTTC

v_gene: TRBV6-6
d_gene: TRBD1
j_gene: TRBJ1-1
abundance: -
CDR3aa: CASSYLQGAPEAFF
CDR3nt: TGTGCCAGCAGTTACTTACAGGGGGCCCCTGAAGCTTTCTTT